This T cell receptor (beta chain) was captured by sequencing in a study of blood T cell repertoires in COVID-19. Deletions cut 4 bases from V and 5 bases from J, with 15 bases between. The CDR3 is made up of 14 amino acids. CDR1 and CDR2 (germline): SGHNT, YYREEE (reference sequence). Per the original methods: Using reference gene primer amplification, nucleated cell counts were estimated. Data came from immunoSEQ multiplex PCR; TCRdb stores just in-frame clones and leaves some out. V, J and clone size derive from that table, while D and trimming were established from the DNA sequence. The sample has some 95,000 clones, 80% to 95% seen once; the top ten hold roughly 2.3%.

The origin of this receptor is a human donor with active COVID-19. The donor label of this sample is uncertain. Sequenced sample: peripheral blood. The rearrangement uses TRBV5-4 and TRBJ2-5; D possibly corresponds to TRBD1 (5 bases). The DNA for the CDR3 is TGTGCCAGCAGCCCTTCCAGGGTTATGGAGACCCAGTACTTC. Translation: CASSPSRVMETQYF.